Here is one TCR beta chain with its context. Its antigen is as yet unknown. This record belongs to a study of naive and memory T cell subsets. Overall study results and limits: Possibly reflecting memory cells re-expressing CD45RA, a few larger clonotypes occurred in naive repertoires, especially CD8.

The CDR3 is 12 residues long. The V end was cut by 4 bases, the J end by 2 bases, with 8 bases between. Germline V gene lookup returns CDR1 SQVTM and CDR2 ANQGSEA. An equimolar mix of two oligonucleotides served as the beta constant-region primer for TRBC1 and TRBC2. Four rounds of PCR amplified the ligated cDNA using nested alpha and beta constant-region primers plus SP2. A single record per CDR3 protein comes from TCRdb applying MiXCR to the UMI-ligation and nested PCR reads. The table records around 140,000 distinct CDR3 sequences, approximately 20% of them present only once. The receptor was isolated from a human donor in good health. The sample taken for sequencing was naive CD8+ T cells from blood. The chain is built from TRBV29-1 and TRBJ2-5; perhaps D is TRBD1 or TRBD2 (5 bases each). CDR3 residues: CSVVREQETQYF. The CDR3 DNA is TGCAGCGTTGTCAGGGAGCAAGAGACCCAGTACTTC.